These T cell receptor beta chains were read from a single sample in a study of blood T cell repertoires in COVID-19. Assay: immunoSEQ multiplex PCR; the TCRdb copy retains only in-frame clones and omits some. The data hold about 210,000 clones, with about four fifths observed a single time. The sequencing input was PBMCs or T cells enriched from blood (not recorded which). The receptors derive from a woman aged 45-65 years with acute COVID-19. CDR3s leave out the opening cysteine and the closing phenylalanine or tryptophan. Fields, in order: J gene, V gene, CDR3 protein.

>TRBJ2-5|TRBV5-1
ASRRTGEETQY
>TRBJ1-2|TRBV28
ASSFLGSYGYT
>TRBJ2-5|TRBV7-8
ASTRQVQETQY
>TRBJ2-5|TRBV15
ATSRASQGETQY
>TRBJ1-1|TRBV6-2/TRBV6-3
ASSLAGSNTEAF
>TRBJ1-6|TRBV7-6
ASSLTGPHNSPLH
>TRBJ2-7|TRBV29-1
SVDGTGMNEQY
>TRBJ1-3|TRBV18
ASSPEGQGSGNTIY
>TRBJ2-5|TRBV28
ASRKGVGQETQY
>TRBJ1-5|TRBV7-2
ASSPTGGGIQPQH
>TRBJ1-2|TRBV28
ATEAMDINYGYT
>TRBJ2-2|TRBV19
ASSIGQGFIGELF
>TRBJ2-5|TRBV9
ASSVGSKREETQY
>TRBJ2-5|TRBV12-3/TRBV12-4
ATTGQGETQY
>TRBJ2-1|TRBV4-1
ASSQDPGTSGGTLYNEQF
>TRBJ2-3|TRBV12-5
ASGSGTGLDTDTQY
>TRBJ2-7|TRBV7-9
ASSVTGTGFNEQY
>TRBJ2-7|TRBV18
ASSPLGQGVSYEQY
>TRBJ1-1|TRBV2
ASSLFGSLTNTEAF
>TRBJ1-6|TRBV5-1
ASSQGQGRPLH
>TRBJ2-7|TRBV7-2
ASSFGGGGGDEQY
>TRBJ1-3|TRBV7-6
ASSLSVGSGNTIY
>TRBJ1-4|TRBV27
ASRIGTGSEKLF
>TRBJ2-7|TRBV28
ASSSPSIGQGAYEQY
>TRBJ2-2|TRBV19
ASSGSAGSNTGELF
>TRBJ1-4|TRBV10-3
AISGGLEKLF
>TRBJ1-1|TRBV11-1
ASSEDREAF
>TRBJ1-4|TRBV28
ASSPNQGANEKLF
>TRBJ2-1|TRBV24-1
ATSDRGGASRDSYNEQF
>TRBJ1-5|TRBV5-5
ASSPGQGNQPQH
>TRBJ1-1|TRBV7-9
ASSLADRPNTEAF